This T cell receptor beta chain was retrieved from a study of CD8 T cells in ankylosing spondylitis. Germline assignment: CDR1 SEHNR and CDR2 FQNEAQ (reference sequence). The CDR3 runs to 14 residues. Between the trimmed V and J ends, which lost 2 bases and 1 base, there was a span of 8 bases. This clonotype was picked up a small number of times. Making use of molecular barcodes, quantitative 5'-RACE generated TCR beta libraries. TCRdb reanalysed the 5' RACE reads using MiXCR and keeps one entry per CDR3 protein. The sample shows approximately 200,000 distinct CDR3 sequences, more than 10% of them seen only once.

This sequence joins TRBV7-9 and TRBJ1-1; possibly TRBD1 for D (5 bases). Sequencing was done on a sample of blood, either unsorted or a sorted T cell fraction (not recorded which). The origin of this receptor is a male donor with ankylosing spondylitis or in good health (not recorded which). The CDR3 loop reads CASSLRDENTEAFF. The CDR3 DNA sequence: TGTGCCAGCAGCTTAAGGGACGAGAACACTGAAGCTTTCTTT. Full variable domain (remainder filled in from reference TRBV7-9 and TRBJ1-1): DTGVSQNPRHKITKRGQNVTFRCDPISEHNRLYWYRQTLGQGPEFLTYFQNEAQLEKSRLLSDRFSAERPKGSFSTLEIQRTEQGDSAMYLCASSLRDENTEAFFGQGTRLTVV.